This entry lists 13 T cell receptor beta chains sequenced from one sample in a study of CD4 T cells in relation to SARS-CoV-2 and coronaviruses. These receptors have no identified antigens. Produced via immunoSEQ multiplex PCR; TCRdb's table is partial and in-frame only. Of about 37,000 clones in the sample, more than 70% were seen once. The sequencing sample was made of naive CD4+ T cells from PBMCs, cultured in vitro. Subset here: naive CD4+ T cells isolated by negative enrichment. These receptors came from an adult with COVID-19.

The gene calls are TRBV5-1 and TRBJ2-1, with 7 bases identical to TRBD2. The V gene end was trimmed by 4 bases and the J gene end by 5 bases; junction bases not matched to a gene: 9. This CDR3 is 15 amino acids long. Germline values: CDR1 SGHRS, CDR2 YFSETQ. The CDR3 region is CASSPGGSRNNEQFF. The CDR3 DNA reads as TGCGCCAGCAGCCCCGGGGGGAGCCGAAACAATGAGCAGTTCTTC.

V usage is TRBV13 and J usage is TRBJ1-1; no clear D. The germline V gene encodes CDR1 PRHDT and CDR2 FYEKMQ (reference sequence). The CDR3 consists of 13 residues. With 2 bases removed from V and 2 bases from J, the gap between germline ends came to 6 bases. CDR3 residues: CASSLIDNTEAFF. Here the CDR3 DNA reads TGTGCCAGCAGCTTAATTGACAACACTGAAGCTTTCTTT.

This clone appeared a few times. The chain recombines TRBV13 with TRBJ2-2; D uncertain. CDR1 PRHDT and CDR2 FYEKMQ come from the germline V gene (reference sequence). Trimming took 5 bases from V and 2 from J, leaving 3 bases between them. CDR3 length: 12 amino acids. CDR3 protein: CASSDNTGELFF. CDR3 DNA: TGTGCCAGCAGCGACAACACCGGGGAGCTGTTTTTT.

The chain couples TRBV18 to TRBJ1-2; D remains ambiguous. The CDR3 contains 16 residues. V lost 0 bases and J lost 0, with 11 bases in between. Germline V gives CDR1 KGHSH, CDR2 LQKENI. CDR3 bases: TGTGCCAGCTCACCACCACAGCTCCAAGCTAACTATGGCTACACCTTC. It specifies CASSPPQLQANYGYTF.

This clone has only one observation. The chain employs TRBV7-2 and TRBJ1-4, with D possibly TRBD1 on 5 matching bases. CDR3 length equals 14 residues. Germline-derived CDR1 and CDR2 are SGHTA and FQGNSA. Deletions cut 5 bases from V and 2 bases from J, with 9 bases between. The CDR3 DNA is TGTGCCAGCAGCCTGCAGGGTACTAATGAAAAACTGTTTTTT. It yields the protein CASSLQGTNEKLFF. Supplemented by reference TRBV7-2 and TRBJ1-4, the full variable domain reads GAGVSQSPSNKVTEKGKDVELRCDPISGHTALYWYRQSLGQGLEFLIYFQGNSAPDKSGLPSDRFSAERTGGSVSTLTIQRTQQEDSAVYLCASSLQGTNEKLFFGSGTQLSVL.

The chain links TRBV3-1 (or the pseudogene TRBV3-2) to TRBJ1-1; D might be TRBD1 (5 bases). The CDR3 totals 14 residues. From germline, CDR1 is LGHDT and CDR2 YNNKEL (reference sequence). V shed 1 base and J shed 3 bases, with 9 bases lying between them. The CDR3 DNA sequence: TGTGCCAGCAGCCAAGGGGGGAGGTACACTGAAGCTTTCTTT. Translating it yields CASSQGGRYTEAFF.

The chain combines TRBV5-5 with TRBJ1-6, with 11 bases lining up with TRBD1. With V trimmed by 3 bases and J by 10 bases, 9 bases remained unmatched. CDR3 length: 16 amino acids. Germline CDR1 and CDR2: SGHKS and YYEKEE (reference sequence). CDR3 nucleotides: TGTGCCAGCAGCTGGTGGTTCGGGACAGGGGGATCACCCCTCCACTTT. It translates to CASSWWFGTGGSPLHF.

The V gene is TRBV27, the J gene TRBJ2-2; a weak D match, TRBD2 (5 bases). From germline, CDR1 is MNHEY and CDR2 SMNVEV (reference sequence). Trimming stripped 5 bases from V and 0 bases from J, with 10 bases between. The length of the CDR3 is 15 residues. CDR3 in amino acids: CASSPLRANTGELFF. The CDR3 coding sequence is TGTGCCAGCAGTCCTCTGCGGGCGAACACCGGGGAGCTGTTTTTT.

This chain joins TRBV7-8 and TRBJ2-7; D gene unclear. The germline V gene has CDR1 SGHVS and CDR2 FQNEAQ. Deletions cut 1 base from V and 3 bases from J, with 13 bases between. The CDR3 covers 15 residues. The CDR3 is CASSLVLGMGYEQYF. DNA of the CDR3: TGTGCCAGCAGCTTAGTCTTGGGGATGGGCTACGAGCAGTACTTC. Full variable domain (rest looked up from reference TRBV7-8 and TRBJ2-7): GAGVSQSPRYKVAKRGQDVALRCDPISGHVSLFWYQQALGQGPEFLTYFQNEAQLDKSGLPSDRFFAERPEGSVSTLKIQRTQQEDSAVYLCASSLVLGMGYEQYFGPGTRLTVT.

The gene calls are TRBV7-3 and TRBJ2-2; D is possibly TRBD2 (6 bases). This CDR3 is 16 amino acids long. V lost 1 base and J 0 bases, leaving 9 bases between the germline ends. CDR1 is SGHTA, CDR2 FQGTGA, per germline. CDR3 nucleotides: TGTGCCAGCAGCTTAAGTTGGGGGGCGAACACCGGGGAGCTGTTTTTT. This codes for CASSLSWGANTGELFF. The variable domain in full, with the rest retrieved from reference TRBV7-3 and TRBJ2-2, is GAGVSQTPSNKVTEKGKYVELRCDPISGHTALYWYRQSLGQGPEFLIYFQGTGAADDSGLPNDRFFAVRPEGSVSTLKIQRTERGDSAVYLCASSLSWGANTGELFFGEGSRLTVL.

The table lists this clone with a few counts. The CDR3 is CASRTVSLGHTEAFF. For the CDR3, the DNA is TGTGCCAGTAGGACCGTCAGTTTAGGCCACACTGAAGCTTTCTTT. The gene calls are TRBV19 and TRBJ1-1, with D unclear. The CDR3 totals 15 residues. Deletions cut 6 bases from V and 3 bases from J, with 17 bases between. The germline V gene encodes CDR1 LNHDA and CDR2 SQIVND (reference sequence).

V and J are TRBV5-1 and TRBJ2-3; no clear D gene. CDR3 size: 13 residues. From germline, CDR1 is SGHRS and CDR2 YFSETQ. V was pared by 5 bases and J by 0 bases, with 7 bases between. CDR3 sequence (DNA): TGCGCCAGCAGTCCCCCCAGCACAGATACGCAGTATTTT. Translating gives CASSPPSTDTQYF.

This clone came up once. This chain joins TRBV19 and TRBJ1-1; D gene ambiguous. With 4 bases removed from V and 5 bases from J, the gap between germline ends came to 11 bases. In germline, CDR1 is LNHDA, CDR2 SQIVND (reference sequence). The CDR3 runs 13 residues. CDR3 in amino acids: CASSSEKGTEAFF. CDR3 nucleotides: TGTGCCAGTAGTAGCGAAAAAGGGACTGAAGCTTTCTTT.